Shown below are 6 T cell receptor beta chains from a single sample sequenced in a study of cytomegalovirus exposure and HLA in healthy donors. With 60 Vbeta and 13 Jbeta primers, the PCR was carried out. The protocol was immunoSEQ multiplex PCR, while the TCRdb copy is restricted to in-frame clones and leaves out a portion. The sample includes about 120,000 clones, about 70% of them seen just once. Sequencing was carried out using PBMCs. All receptors derive from a woman between 25 and 40 years old in good health and CMV-seronegative.

The chain uses TRBV7-6 and TRBJ1-5; possibly TRBD1 for D (5 bases). Trimming stripped 4 bases from V and 1 base from J, with 14 bases between. The CDR3 totals 16 residues. Germline values: CDR1 SGHVS, CDR2 FNYEAQ. CDR3 DNA: TGTGCCAGCAGCTCGACAGTAGGAAAGAGCAATCAGCCCCAGCATTTT. This encodes CASSSTVGKSNQPQHF.

The sample holds a few counts of this clone. The J gene is TRBJ1-4, the V gene TRBV30; the D gene is possibly TRBD1 (6 bases). Germline lookup yields CDR1 GTSNPN and CDR2 SVGIG (reference sequence). Trimming removed 5 bases at V and 6 bases at J, with 13 bases between. The CDR3 has 13 amino acids. CDR3 coding DNA: TGTGCCTGGTCCCGGGACACCTATGAAAAACTGTTTTTT. Protein sequence: CAWSRDTYEKLFF.

This clone was counted a few times. The V gene is TRBV7-2, the J gene TRBJ1-2; 9 bases match TRBD1. V trimming: 6 bases; J trimming: 8 bases; junction bases outside the gene matches: 7. Per the germline V gene, CDR1 is SGHTA and CDR2 is FQGNSA. The CDR3 has 13 amino acids. The CDR3 loop is CASRSDRGRGYTF. The CDR3 region has the DNA TGTGCCAGCAGGTCTGACAGGGGGAGAGGCTACACCTTC.

The chain employs TRBV14 and TRBJ1-1; 7 nucleotides line up with TRBD1. V was clipped by 5 bases and J by 4 bases; unmatched bases: 4. Germline V gene data show CDR1 as SGHDN and CDR2 as FVKESK. CDR3 length equals 13 residues. CDR3 coding DNA: TGTGCCAGCAGCGATAGACAGGGCACTGAAGCTTTCTTT. Its protein is CASSDRQGTEAFF.

The chain recombines TRBV5-1 with TRBJ2-2; D gene ambiguous. CDR1 SGHRS and CDR2 YFSETQ come from the germline V gene. V was clipped by 6 bases and J by 4 bases, with 4 bases between them. The CDR3 is 11 residues long. The DNA of the CDR3 is TGCGCCAGCACCTCCACCGGGGAGCTGTTTTTT. Its translation: CASTSTGELFF.

The chain carries TRBV7-9 and TRBJ1-6; possible D gene TRBD1, 6 bases. Trimming pared 0 bases from V and 9 bases from J, leaving 9 bases between. This CDR3 comprises 14 residues. From germline, CDR1 is SEHNR and CDR2 FQNEAQ (reference sequence). CDR3 sequence: CASSLARGRSPLHF. The CDR3 coding sequence is TGTGCCAGCAGCTTAGCCAGGGGTCGTTCACCCCTCCACTTT.